Reported below is one T cell receptor (beta chain). In germline, CDR1 is MNHEY, CDR2 SMNVEV (reference sequence). The CDR3 has 14 residues. V lost 6 bases and J lost 4; bases outside the gene matches: 8. This entry is derived from a study of blood T cell repertoires in COVID-19. Using immunoSEQ multiplex PCR, the repertoire was profiled, and TCRdb retains in-frame clones only, with some absent. The sample includes 90,000 to 95,000 clones, 85% to 90% of them seen just once. The rearrangement joins TRBV27 to TRBJ1-1; 7 nucleotides match TRBD1. This clonotype was obtained from a woman aged 80 or over with active COVID-19. Sequencing used peripheral blood. The CDR3 coding sequence is TGTGCCAGCAGCGAGGGGGCTTCTAGCACTGAAGCTTTCTTT. This codes for CASSEGASSTEAFF.